This paragraph covers one TCR beta chain sequence. In the original workflow: How many nucleated cells were present was estimated from reference gene primer amplification. Clones were sequenced by immunoSEQ multiplex PCR, and TCRdb holds only the in-frame ones, with some missing. From that table come the V and J calls and clone size; the DNA was used to work out D and trimming. Of 260,000 or so clones listed, 81% are singletons. Enrollment of patients from Seattle took place during active infection, with longitudinal follow-up. These data belong to a study of blood T cell repertoires in COVID-19. Whole-study context: From the United States, Italy and Spain came samples of acute and convalescent COVID-19. PBMCs, B-cell-depleted T cells, or T cells provided the cDNA or gDNA that made up the material.

Germline V lookup: CDR1 LGHNA, CDR2 YNFKEQ. The CDR3 is 18 amino acids. The ends lost 4 bases at V and 0 bases at J; junction bases unmatched: 15. The TCR sequence derives from a woman of 80 years or more with COVID-19, enrolled during active disease. What was sequenced was peripheral blood. The chain is built from TRBV4-2 and TRBJ2-7, with 7 nucleotides matching TRBD2. CDR3 sequence reads: CASSRNTRDGRSSYEQYF. The CDR3 DNA follows: TGTGCCAGCAGCCGTAATACCCGGGACGGGAGGAGCTCCTACGAGCAGTACTTC.